Given below is one T cell receptor (beta chain) in context. Its antigen remains unidentified. This sample was taken from a study of cytomegalovirus exposure and HLA in healthy donors. V lost 4 bases and J lost 6; bases outside the gene matches: 3. The CDR3 is made up of 13 amino acids. Per germline, CDR1 SGHTA and CDR2 FQGNSA. PCR used 60 Vbeta primers and 13 Jbeta primers. In the study's own analysis: A follow-up analysis tallied 86 million or so unique TCR beta chains, roughly 11 million shared. Data came from immunoSEQ multiplex PCR; TCRdb stores just in-frame clones and leaves some out. V, J and clone size reflect that table, while D and trimming were determined from the DNA. The sample includes some 130,000 clones, around 80% seen only once; the top ten take under 5.5%. Study outcomes and limitations: What a later analysis reportedly showed was that an Asian-associated ancestry cluster had fewer N-insertions than the approximately 700-donor mean. Immune exposure was documented only through CMV serostatus. Presence/absence analyses took donor sequencing depth as roughly uniform.

The rearrangement uses TRBV7-2 and TRBJ2-1; 7 nucleotides match TRBD1. This receptor was taken from a young man in good health. The sequenced sample was PBMCs. CDR3 DNA sequence: TGTGCCAGCAGCTCGGCAGGGGGCAATGAGCAGTTCTTC. Translation gives CASSSAGGNEQFF.